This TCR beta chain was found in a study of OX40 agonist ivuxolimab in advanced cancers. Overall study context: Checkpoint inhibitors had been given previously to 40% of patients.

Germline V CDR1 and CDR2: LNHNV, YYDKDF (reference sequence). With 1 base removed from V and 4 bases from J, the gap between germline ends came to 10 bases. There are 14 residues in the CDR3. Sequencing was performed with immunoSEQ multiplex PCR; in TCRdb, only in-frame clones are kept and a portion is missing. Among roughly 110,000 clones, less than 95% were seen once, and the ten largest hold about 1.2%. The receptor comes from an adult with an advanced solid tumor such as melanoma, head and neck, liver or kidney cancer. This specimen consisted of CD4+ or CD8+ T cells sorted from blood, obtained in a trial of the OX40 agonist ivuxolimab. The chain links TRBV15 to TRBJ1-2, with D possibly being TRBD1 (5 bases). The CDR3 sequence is CATSRGDGGYGYTF. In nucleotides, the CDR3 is TGTGCCACCAGCAGAGGAGACGGGGGCTATGGCTACACCTTC.